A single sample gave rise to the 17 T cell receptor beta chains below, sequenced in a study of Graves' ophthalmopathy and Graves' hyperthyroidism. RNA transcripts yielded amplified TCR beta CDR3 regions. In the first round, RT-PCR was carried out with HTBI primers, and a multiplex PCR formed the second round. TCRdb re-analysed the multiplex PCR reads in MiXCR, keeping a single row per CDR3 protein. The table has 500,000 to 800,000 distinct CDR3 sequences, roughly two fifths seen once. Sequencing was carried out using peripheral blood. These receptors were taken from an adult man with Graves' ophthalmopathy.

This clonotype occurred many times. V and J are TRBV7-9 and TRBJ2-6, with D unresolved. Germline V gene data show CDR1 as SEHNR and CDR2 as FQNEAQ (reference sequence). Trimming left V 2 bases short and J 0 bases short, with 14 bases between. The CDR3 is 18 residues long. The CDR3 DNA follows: TGTGCCAGCAGCTTAAGGGCTCCATTTGCCTCTGGGGCCAACGTCCTGACTTTC. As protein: CASSLRAPFASGANVLTF.

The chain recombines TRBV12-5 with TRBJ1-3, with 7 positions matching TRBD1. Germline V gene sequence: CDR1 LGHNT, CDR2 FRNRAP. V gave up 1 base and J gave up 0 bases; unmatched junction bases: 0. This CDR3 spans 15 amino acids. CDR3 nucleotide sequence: TGTGCTAGTGGTTTGGCAGGGGGCTCTGGAAACACCATATATTTT. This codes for CASGLAGGSGNTIYF.

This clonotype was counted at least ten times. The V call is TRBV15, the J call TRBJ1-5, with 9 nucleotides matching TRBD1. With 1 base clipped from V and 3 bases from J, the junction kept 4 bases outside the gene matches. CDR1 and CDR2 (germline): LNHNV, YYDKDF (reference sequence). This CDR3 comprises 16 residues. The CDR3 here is CATSRGDRALNQPQHF. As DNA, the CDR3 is TGTGCCACCAGCAGAGGGGACAGGGCCCTCAATCAGCCCCAGCATTTT. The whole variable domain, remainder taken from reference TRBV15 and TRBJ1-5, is DAMVIQNPRYQVTQFGKPVTLSCSQTLNHNVMYWYQQKSSQAPKLLFHYYDKDFNNEADTPDNFQSRRPNTSFCFLDIRSPGLGDTAMYLCATSRGDRALNQPQHFGDGTRLSIL.

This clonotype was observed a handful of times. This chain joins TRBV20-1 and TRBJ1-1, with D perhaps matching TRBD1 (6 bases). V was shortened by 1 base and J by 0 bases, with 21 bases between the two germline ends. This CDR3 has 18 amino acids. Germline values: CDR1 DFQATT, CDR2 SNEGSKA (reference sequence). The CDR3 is CSARGARGRGALNTEAFF. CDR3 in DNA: TGCAGTGCTAGAGGCGCCCGCGGCAGGGGAGCTTTGAACACTGAAGCTTTCTTT.

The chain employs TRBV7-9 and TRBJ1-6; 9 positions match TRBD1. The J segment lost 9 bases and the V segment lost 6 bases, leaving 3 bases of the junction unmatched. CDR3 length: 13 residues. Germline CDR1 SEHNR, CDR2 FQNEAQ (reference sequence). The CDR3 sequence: CASRRDRASPLHF. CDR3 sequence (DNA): TGTGCCAGCAGACGGGACAGGGCTTCACCCCTCCACTTT.

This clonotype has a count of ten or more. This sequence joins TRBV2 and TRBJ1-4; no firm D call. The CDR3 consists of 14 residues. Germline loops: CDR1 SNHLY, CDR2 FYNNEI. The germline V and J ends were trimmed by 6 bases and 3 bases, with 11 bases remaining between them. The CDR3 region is CASRAQEANEKLFF. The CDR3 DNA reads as TGTGCCAGCAGGGCCCAGGAGGCTAATGAAAAACTGTTTTTT. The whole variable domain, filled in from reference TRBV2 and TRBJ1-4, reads EPEVTQTPSHQVTQMGQEVILRCVPISNHLYFYWYRQILGQKVEFLVSFYNNEISEKSEIFDDQFSVERPDGSNFTLKIRSTKLEDSAMYFCASRAQEANEKLFFGSGTQLSVL.

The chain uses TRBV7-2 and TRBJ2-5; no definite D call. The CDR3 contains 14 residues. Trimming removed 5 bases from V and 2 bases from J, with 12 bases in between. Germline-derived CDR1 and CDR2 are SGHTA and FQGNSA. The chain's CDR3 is CASSQGALQETQYF. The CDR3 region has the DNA TGTGCCAGCAGCCAAGGAGCCCTTCAAGAGACCCAGTACTTC.

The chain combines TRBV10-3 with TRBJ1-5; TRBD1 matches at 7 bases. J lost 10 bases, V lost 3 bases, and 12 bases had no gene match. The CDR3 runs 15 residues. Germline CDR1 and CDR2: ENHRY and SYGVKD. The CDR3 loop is CAISEETGRLQPQHF. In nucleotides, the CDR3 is TGTGCCATCAGTGAAGAGACAGGGAGGCTGCAACCCCAGCATTTT.

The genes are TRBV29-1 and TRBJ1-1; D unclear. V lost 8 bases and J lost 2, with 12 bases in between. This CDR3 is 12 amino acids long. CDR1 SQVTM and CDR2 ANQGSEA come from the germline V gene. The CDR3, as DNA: TGCAGCCCGTTGGTGGGAAACACTGAAGCTTTCTTT. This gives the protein CSPLVGNTEAFF.

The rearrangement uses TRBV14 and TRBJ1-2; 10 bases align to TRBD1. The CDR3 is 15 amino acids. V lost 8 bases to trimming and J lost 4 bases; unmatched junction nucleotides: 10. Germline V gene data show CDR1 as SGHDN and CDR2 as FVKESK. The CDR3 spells CASPPSGQGTYGYTF. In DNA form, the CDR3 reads TGTGCCAGCCCACCATCGGGACAGGGGACCTATGGCTACACCTTC.

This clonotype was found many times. CDR3 nucleotides: TGTGCCAGCAGCTTAGAACAGGGAAACCCCTATGGCTACACCTTC. It translates to CASSLEQGNPYGYTF. The chain has TRBV7-9 and TRBJ1-2; D may be TRBD1 (6 bases). The CDR3 extends over 15 amino acids. Germline values: CDR1 SEHNR, CDR2 FQNEAQ (reference sequence). With 1 base removed from V and 4 bases from J, the gap between germline ends came to 13 bases.

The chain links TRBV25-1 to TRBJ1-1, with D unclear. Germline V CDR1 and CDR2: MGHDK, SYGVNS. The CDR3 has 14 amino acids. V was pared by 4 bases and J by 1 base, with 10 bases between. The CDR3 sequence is CASSAHGGNTEAFF. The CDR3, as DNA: TGTGCCAGCAGTGCACACGGCGGGAACACTGAAGCTTTCTTT.

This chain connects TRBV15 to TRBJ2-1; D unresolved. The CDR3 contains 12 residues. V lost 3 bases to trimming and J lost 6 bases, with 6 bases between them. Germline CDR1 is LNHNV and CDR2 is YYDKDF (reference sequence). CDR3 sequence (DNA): TGTGCCACCAGCAGCAACAGCAATGAGCAGTTCTTC. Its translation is CATSSNSNEQFF.

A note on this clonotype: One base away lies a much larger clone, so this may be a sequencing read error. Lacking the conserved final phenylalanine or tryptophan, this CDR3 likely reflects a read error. The CDR3 sequence is CASRLPGLAVKSDSYEQYL. In nucleotides, the CDR3 is TGTGCCAGCAGGCTACCGGGACTAGCGGTTAAGTCGGATTCTTACGAGCAGTACCTC. V usage is TRBV2 and J usage is TRBJ2-7; 11 bases are a match to TRBD2. Germline CDR1 SNHLY, CDR2 FYNNEI. This CDR3 contains 19 residues. The ends lost 6 bases at V and 4 bases at J; junction bases unmatched: 20.

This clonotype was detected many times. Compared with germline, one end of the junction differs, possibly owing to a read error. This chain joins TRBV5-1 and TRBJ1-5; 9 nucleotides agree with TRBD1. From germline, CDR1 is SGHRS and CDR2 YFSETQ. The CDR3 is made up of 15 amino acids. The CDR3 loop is CASSLTGQGNQPQHF. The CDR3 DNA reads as TGTGCCAGCAGCTTAACGGGACAGGGAAATCAGCCCCAGCATTTT.

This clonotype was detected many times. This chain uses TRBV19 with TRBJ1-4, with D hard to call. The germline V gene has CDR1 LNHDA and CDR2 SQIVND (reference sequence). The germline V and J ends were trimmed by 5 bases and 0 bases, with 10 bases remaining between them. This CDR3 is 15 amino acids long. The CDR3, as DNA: TGTGCCAGTAGTCCCTCCCCTGCAACTAATGAAAAACTGTTTTTT. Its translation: CASSPSPATNEKLFF.

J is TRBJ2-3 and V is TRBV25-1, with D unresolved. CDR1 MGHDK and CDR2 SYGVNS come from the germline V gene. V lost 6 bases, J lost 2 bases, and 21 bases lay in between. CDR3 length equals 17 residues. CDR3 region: CASSLGDTQPYTDTQYF. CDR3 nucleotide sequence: TGTGCCAGCAGCTTAGGTGACACCCAGCCTTACACAGATACGCAGTATTTT.